Each of the 15 T cell receptor beta chains below was sequenced from the same sample in a study of regulatory T cells in long-lasting Graves disease. Through Arm-PCR of CDR3 regions and iRepertoire HTBI primers, TCR beta libraries were built. TCRdb independently ran MiXCR on the multiplex PCR reads; one entry per CDR3 protein. The data show fewer than 350,000 distinct CDR3 sequences, with 15% to 20% seen just once and approximately 35% held by the top ten. The time point: newly diagnosed GD, antithyroid drugs for less than 3 months. After RNA was extracted from PBMCs, the TCR library was made from it. The specimen comprised peripheral blood mononuclear cells (PBMCs), sampled at new diagnosis, from a patient treated with antithyroid drugs. These receptors were obtained from a female donor with Graves disease.

The rearrangement uses TRBV2 and TRBJ1-2; 9 bases agree with TRBD1. The CDR3 extends over 13 amino acids. V was clipped by 7 bases and J by 6 bases; unmatched bases: 6. Germline V gene sequence: CDR1 SNHLY, CDR2 FYNNEI. The CDR3 sequence is CASNFGTGNGYTF. For the CDR3, the DNA is TGTGCCAGCAATTTCGGGACAGGGAATGGCTACACCTTC.

This clonotype was picked up a small number of times. V gene TRBV11-2 combines with J gene TRBJ2-1; TRBD1 matches 9 bases. CDR1 and CDR2 (germline): SGHAT, FQNNGV. The CDR3 covers 19 residues. With 0 bases clipped from V and 8 bases from J, the junction kept 17 bases outside the gene matches. The CDR3 region has the DNA TGTGCCAGCAGCTTAGAATATTGGTCGCAGACAGGGGGTGGAGATGAGCAGTTCTTC. Encoded protein: CASSLEYWSQTGGGDEQFF. Complete variable domain (other parts from reference TRBV11-2 and TRBJ2-1): EAGVAQSPRYKIIEKRQSVAFWCNPISGHATLYWYQQILGQGPKLLIQFQNNGVVDDSQLPKDRFSAERLKGVDSTLKIQPAKLEDSAVYLCASSLEYWSQTGGGDEQFFGPGTRLTVL.

This clonotype has just a few counts. This chain connects TRBV6-1 to TRBJ1-6; TRBD1 is a possible D gene (6 bases). This CDR3 spans 14 amino acids. V dropped 9 bases and J dropped 7 bases, with 16 bases sitting between them. Germline CDR1 is MNHNS and CDR2 is SASEGT. CDR3 sequence (DNA): TGTGCCAGTGAGGGGGGTTTAGTCAATTCACCCCTCCACTTT. Amino acids: CASEGGLVNSPLHF.

Comment on this clonotype: Since a much larger clone is just one base distant, this may be a read error. The chain uses TRBV12-3 or TRBV12-4 and TRBJ2-5, with 10 bases identical to TRBD1. This CDR3 has 17 residues. Trimming removed 5 bases from V and 5 bases from J; junction bases left unmatched: 14. CDR3 protein: CASSLGTGVFAGETQYF. For the CDR3, the DNA is TGTGCCAGCAGTCTTGGGACAGGGGTGTTTGCGGGGGAGACCCAGTACTTC.

As to this clonotype: Just one base apart from a much larger clone, this may be a read error. It is likely a read error, because the conserved phenylalanine at the end of the CDR3 is missing. The gene calls are TRBV9 and TRBJ1-4; no clear D gene. V shed 4 bases and J shed 8 bases, with 24 bases lying between them. Germline CDR1 SGDLS, CDR2 YYNGEE. The CDR3 is 17 amino acids. The CDR3 loop is CASSLRSGVEGREKLFC. In nucleotides, the CDR3 is TGTGCCAGCAGCCTTCGGAGTGGGGTGGAGGGTCGAGAAAAACTGTTTTGT.

The table lists this clonotype with many counts. The chain has TRBV7-3 and TRBJ2-2, with 11 bases fitting TRBD2. V gave up 2 bases and J gave up 3 bases; unmatched junction bases: 8. Germline-derived CDR1 and CDR2 are SGHTA and FQGTGA. The CDR3 is made up of 18 amino acids. In nucleotides, the CDR3 is TGTGCCAGCAGCTTATTTCCTAGCGGGAGGATCTACACCGGGGAGCTGTTTTTT. Translated: CASSLFPSGRIYTGELFF. The variable domain in full, completed from reference TRBV7-3 and TRBJ2-2, reads GAGVSQTPSNKVTEKGKYVELRCDPISGHTALYWYRQSLGQGPEFLIYFQGTGAADDSGLPNDRFFAVRPEGSVSTLKIQRTERGDSAVYLCASSLFPSGRIYTGELFFGEGSRLTVL.

This clonotype occurred a few times. The chain has TRBV19 and TRBJ2-3; TRBD2 agrees at 11 bases. CDR1 is LNHDA, CDR2 SQIVND, per germline (reference sequence). Unmatched junction bases numbered 8, after V lost 6 bases and J lost 0 bases. The CDR3 has 17 amino acids. CDR3: CASSSSGRGTSTDTQYF. The CDR3 region has the DNA TGTGCCAGTAGCAGTAGCGGGAGGGGTACAAGCACAGATACGCAGTATTTT.

About this clonotype: A far larger clone is one base from this, pointing to a likely read error. The chain links TRBV10-3 to TRBJ2-1, with D possibly matching TRBD2 (5 bases). The V gene's germline CDR1 is ENHRY and CDR2 SYGVKD. The CDR3 runs to 13 residues. V dropped 10 bases and J dropped 10 bases, with 20 bases sitting between them. The CDR3 bases are TGTGCCACGACGGGAACGAGCTCCTACGAGCAGTTCTTC. Residues: CATTGTSSYEQFF.

In regard to this clonotype: The CDR3 does not end in the conserved phenylalanine or tryptophan, so this is likely a read error. The rearrangement links TRBV11-3 to TRBJ2-1; the match to TRBD2 covers 9 bases. The CDR3 sequence is 17 residues long. J lost 1 base, V lost 1 base, and 5 bases had no gene match. Germline-derived CDR1 and CDR2 are SGHNT and YENEEA. The CDR3, as DNA: TGTGCCAGCAGCTTAGTCTTGAGCGGGAGGTCCTACAATGAGCAGTTCTCC. Translated: CASSLVLSGRSYNEQFS.

This clonotype appeared many times. This sequence joins TRBV29-1 and TRBJ2-3; 7 nucleotides match TRBD2. The V and J ends lost 4 bases and 0 bases, in that order; junction bases with no gene match: 19. Germline V gene sequence: CDR1 SQVTM, CDR2 ANQGSEA. This CDR3 is built from 19 residues. CDR3 loop: CSVGGRRERPLGSTDTQYF. The CDR3 DNA reads as TGCAGCGTTGGAGGACGGCGGGAGAGACCTCTCGGGAGCACAGATACGCAGTATTTT.

This clonotype appeared a few times. The V call is TRBV27, the J call TRBJ2-6, with D unclear. Germline V CDR1 and CDR2: MNHEY, SMNVEV (reference sequence). Trimming took 7 bases from V and 0 from J, leaving 4 bases between them. The CDR3 length is 13 residues. The CDR3 DNA follows: TGTGCCAGCAAACTCTCTGGGGCCAACGTCCTGACTTTC. Translating it yields CASKLSGANVLTF.

The chain couples TRBV20-1 to TRBJ2-6; 7 bases match TRBD1. The germline CDR1 and CDR2 sequences are DFQATT and SNEGSKA (reference sequence). The CDR3 totals 18 residues. The J segment lost 0 bases and the V segment lost 5 bases, leaving 13 bases of the junction unmatched. The CDR3 bases are TGCAGTGCTTTTCCCCCCGGGACAGCACTCTCTGGGGCCAACGTCCTGACTTTC. Its protein product is CSAFPPGTALSGANVLTF.

The sample holds many counts of this clonotype. V usage is TRBV28 and J usage is TRBJ1-2, with D unresolved. Trimming took off 3 bases at V and 3 bases at J, with 8 bases between the two ends. The CDR3 spans 13 residues. Germline V gene data show CDR1 as MDHEN and CDR2 as SYDVKM. The CDR3 protein is CASSFGIDYGYTF. The CDR3 DNA reads TGTGCCAGCAGTTTCGGAATTGACTATGGCTACACCTTC.

This clonotype occurred many times. The V gene is TRBV28, the J gene TRBJ2-7, with D possibly being TRBD2 (5 bases). This CDR3 has 14 amino acids. Per germline, CDR1 MDHEN and CDR2 SYDVKM. Trimming took off 1 base at V and 3 bases at J, with 10 bases between the two ends. CDR3 sequence: CASSLSPEGYEQYF. In nucleotides, the CDR3 is TGTGCCAGCAGTTTATCCCCCGAGGGCTACGAGCAGTACTTC.

This clonotype was observed at least ten times. The rearrangement uses TRBV28 and TRBJ2-7, with TRBD1 identical over 10 bases. The CDR3 has 13 residues. Germline loops: CDR1 MDHEN, CDR2 SYDVKM. The junction had 5 bases not matched to a gene; V was cut back by 5 bases and J by 7 bases. In DNA form, the CDR3 reads TGTGCCAGCAGTACCGGACAGGGGGGGGAGCAGTACTTC. Translation gives CASSTGQGGEQYF.